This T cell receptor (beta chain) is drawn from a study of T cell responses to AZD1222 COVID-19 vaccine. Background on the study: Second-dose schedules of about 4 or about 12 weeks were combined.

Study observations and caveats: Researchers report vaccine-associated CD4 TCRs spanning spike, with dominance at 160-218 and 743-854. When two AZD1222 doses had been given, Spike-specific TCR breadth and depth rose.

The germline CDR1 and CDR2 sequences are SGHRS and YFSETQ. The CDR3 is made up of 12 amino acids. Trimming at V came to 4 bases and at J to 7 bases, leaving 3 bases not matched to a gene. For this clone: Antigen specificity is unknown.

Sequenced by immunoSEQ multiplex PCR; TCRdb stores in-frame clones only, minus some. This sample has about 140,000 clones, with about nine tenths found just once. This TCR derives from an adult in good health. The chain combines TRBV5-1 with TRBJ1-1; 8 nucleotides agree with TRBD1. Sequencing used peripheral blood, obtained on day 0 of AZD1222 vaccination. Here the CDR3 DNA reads TGCGCCAGCAGCCTAGGGACAGGTGAAGCTTTCTTT. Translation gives CASSLGTGEAFF.